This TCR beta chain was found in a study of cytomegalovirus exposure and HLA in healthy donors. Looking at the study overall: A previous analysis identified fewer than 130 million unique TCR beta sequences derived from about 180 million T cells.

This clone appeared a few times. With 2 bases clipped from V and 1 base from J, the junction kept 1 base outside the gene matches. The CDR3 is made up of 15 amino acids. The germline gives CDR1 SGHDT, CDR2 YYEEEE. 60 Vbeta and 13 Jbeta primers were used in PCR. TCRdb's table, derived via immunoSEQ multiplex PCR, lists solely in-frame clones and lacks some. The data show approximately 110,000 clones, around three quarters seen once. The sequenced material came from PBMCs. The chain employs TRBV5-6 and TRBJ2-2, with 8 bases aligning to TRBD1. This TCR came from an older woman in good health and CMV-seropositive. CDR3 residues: CASSFRGQNTGELFF. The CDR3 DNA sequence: TGTGCCAGCAGCTTCAGGGGGCAGAACACCGGGGAGCTGTTTTTT. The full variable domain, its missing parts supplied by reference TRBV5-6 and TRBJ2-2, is DAGVTQSPTHLIKTRGQQVTLRCSPKSGHDTVSWYQQALGQGPQFIFQYYEEEERQRGNFPDRFSGHQFPNYSSELNVNALLLGDSALYLCASSFRGQNTGELFFGEGSRLTVL.